This TCR beta chain appears in the sequencing data of a study of cytomegalovirus exposure and HLA in healthy donors. Healthy bone marrow donors made up the donor group. Note on this clone: The antigen remains unidentified.

Findings and caveats of the study: An analysis done earlier found most TCR beta V segments productive about 87% or about 30% of the time. Later on, an analysis tied about 17,000 TCR beta sequences to HLA alleles at 0.05 false discovery rate.

Amplification used 60 Vbeta primers and 13 Jbeta primers. Sequencing used immunoSEQ multiplex PCR; TCRdb keeps in-frame clones, though not all of them. The data show roughly 180,000 clones, with 85% seen just once and 1% held by the top ten. The sequence came from a boy younger than 10 in good health and CMV-seronegative. Material for sequencing was PBMCs.

CDR3 sequence: CASSFVRGLDYGYTF. DNA for the CDR3: TGTGCCAGCAGTTTTGTAAGGGGTTTGGACTATGGCTACACCTTC. This rearrangement joins TRBV28 to TRBJ1-2, with a possible D match to TRBD1 (5 bases). CDR1 and CDR2 from the germline V gene are MDHEN and SYDVKM. This CDR3 comprises 15 residues. V was shortened by 3 bases and J by 3 bases, with 14 bases between the two germline ends.